Listed below are T cell receptor beta chains from one sample, sequenced in a study of tumor-infiltrating lymphocytes in oesophageal squamous cell carcinoma. TCRdb itself ran the PCR reads through MiXCR, one entry per CDR3 protein. The sample consists of about 11,000 distinct CDR3 sequences, about 47% of them appearing once. Sequenced material: esophageal tumor tissue. Receptors originate from a female donor with esophageal squamous cell carcinoma. CDR3s include the opening cysteine and the closing phenylalanine or tryptophan. A D gene is named only where the DNA matches it firmly. Clone size, where shown, is once, few, many, or a class for clones that have expanded.

>TRBJ2-4|TRBV11-3|NA|TRBD2
CASSLERGRAYNEQYF
TGTGCCAGCAGCTTAGAACGCGGGAGGGCCTACAATGAGCAGTACTTC
>TRBJ1-1|TRBV11-1|many|TRBD1
CASSMGQVNTEAFF
TGTGCCAGCAGCATGGGACAGGTGAACACTGAAGCTTTCTTT
>TRBJ2-3|TRBV7-3|NA|TRBD2
CASSLGSGSTDTQYF
TGTGCCAGCAGCTTGGGTAGCGGGAGTACAGATACGCAGTATTTT
>TRBJ2-1|TRBV18|few|NA
CASSLSPGENNEQFF
TGTGCCAGCTCACTTTCTCCGGGAGAGAACAATGAGCAGTTCTTC
>TRBJ1-1|TRBV6-1|NA|NA
CASRATGKTEAFF
TGTGCCAGCAGAGCTACAGGGAAAACTGAAGCTTTCTTT
>TRBJ2-7|TRBV10-2|many|TRBD2
CASSEGGLAGDEQYF
TGCGCCAGCAGTGAGGGGGGACTAGCGGGGGATGAGCAGTACTTC
>TRBJ2-1|TRBV7-2|NA|TRBD2
CASSLVTSGRFAEQFF
TGTGCCAGCAGCTTAGTGACTAGCGGGAGATTCGCTGAGCAGTTCTTC
>TRBJ2-5|TRBV12-3/TRBV12-4|many|TRBD2
CASSATSEGNQETQYF
TGTGCCAGCAGCGCGACTAGCGAGGGCAACCAAGAGACCCAGTACTTC
>TRBJ2-1|TRBV11-2|NA|TRBD2
CASSLDRAGRSYNEQFF
TGTGCCAGCAGCTTAGATCGAGCGGGAAGGTCGTACAATGAGCAGTTCTTC
>TRBJ2-1|TRBV6-2/TRBV6-3|NA|TRBD2
CASTGAGGPLGDEQFF
TGTGCCAGCACCGGAGCGGGAGGGCCCCTCGGGGATGAGCAGTTCTTC
>TRBJ2-5|TRBV11-3|NA|NA
CASSSGRGETQYF
TGTGCCAGCAGCTCTGGTCGCGGAGAGACCCAGTACTTC
>TRBJ1-3|TRBV6-8|NA|NA
CASLSGNTIYF
TGTGCCAGCCTCTCTGGAAACACCATATATTTT
>TRBJ2-1|TRBV7-2|many|TRBD2
CASSVTSGVNNEQFF
TGTGCCAGCAGCGTCACTAGCGGGGTTAACAATGAGCAGTTCTTC
>TRBJ2-1|TRBV7-3|few|NA
CASSLRASKGWDEQFF
TGTGCCAGCAGCTTAAGAGCTAGCAAGGGTTGGGATGAGCAGTTCTTC
>TRBJ1-2|TRBV6-1|medium-sized|NA
CASRGGSGYTF
TGTGCCAGCAGAGGAGGGAGTGGCTACACCTTC
>TRBJ2-7|TRBV28|NA|NA
CASSTDSPGTQYF
TGTGCCAGCAGCACGGACAGCCCGGGAACCCAGTACTTC
>TRBJ2-1|TRBV7-9|once|TRBD2
CASSHRTSGSGEQFF
TGTGCCAGCAGCCACCGGACTAGCGGGTCGGGTGAGCAGTTCTTC
>TRBJ2-3|TRBV5-1|NA|NA
CASSLVPADTQYF
TGCGCCAGCAGCTTGGTCCCAGCAGATACGCAGTATTTT
>TRBJ2-7|TRBV12-3/TRBV12-4|NA|NA
CASSFVRRREEQFF
NA
>TRBJ2-1|TRBV4-1|NA|NA
CASSREPGAMKQFF
TGTGCCAGCAGCCGAGAACCGGGGGCGATGAAGCAGTTCTTC
>TRBJ2-1|TRBV7-3|NA|TRBD2
CASSKLAGVMDEQFF
TGTGCCAGCAGCAAACTAGCGGGAGTTATGGATGAGCAGTTCTTC
>TRBJ2-6|TRBV7-3|NA|NA
CASSPPGAGANVLTF
TGTGCCAGCAGCCCCCCAGGGGCTGGGGCCAACGTCCTGACTTTC
>TRBJ1-2|TRBV6-1|few|NA
CASRAPGEWLNYGYTF
TGTGCCAGCAGGGCCCCGGGCGAGTGGCTTAACTATGGCTACACCTTC
>TRBJ1-1|TRBV12-3/TRBV12-4|NA|TRBD1
CASSRGQGGNTEAFF
TGTGCCAGCAGCCGAGGACAGGGAGGGAACACTGAAGCTTTCTTT
>TRBJ2-3|TRBV10-2|NA|NA
CASSEQIRYTQYF
TGCGCCAGCAGTGAGCAGATCAGGTATACGCAGTATTTT
>TRBJ1-1|TRBV6-1|many|NA
CASSPSRGNTEAFF
TGTGCCAGCAGTCCGAGTAGAGGGAACACTGAAGCTTTCTTT
>TRBJ2-3|TRBV12-3/TRBV12-4|NA|NA
CASSPTGNRYTDTQYF
TGTGCCAGCAGTCCCACAGGGAATCGGTACACAGATACGCAGTATTTT
>TRBJ1-4|TRBV7-8|medium-sized|NA
CASSLGYANEKLFF
TGTGCCAGCAGCTTAGGCTACGCTAATGAAAAACTGTTTTTT
>TRBJ1-5|TRBV7-9|many|NA
CASSLAKSTRRHDQPQHF
TGTGCCAGCAGCTTAGCGAAGAGCACCAGGAGGCATGATCAGCCCCAGCATTTT
>TRBJ2-6|TRBV6-4|NA|NA
CASSYGSGANVLTF
TGTGCCAGCAGTTACGGCTCTGGGGCCAACGTCCTGACTTTC
>TRBJ2-4|TRBV7-9|medium-sized|TRBD2
CASSLEGLSIQYF
TGTGCCAGCAGCTTAGAGGGACTAAGCATTCAGTACTTC
>TRBJ1-6|TRBV10-2|NA|TRBD1
CASSKNPGQGDSPLHF
TGCGCCAGCAGTAAAAATCCGGGACAGGGGGATTCACCCCTCCACTTT